What follows are 22 T cell receptor beta chains derived from one specimen sequenced in a study of blood T cells in healthy people across ages. Next came a second PCR, run for about 7 to 11 cycles, which used a sample-barcoded 5' primer along with a J-beta primer mix. MiXCR was run by TCRdb on the 5' RACE reads, yielding one entry per CDR3 protein. The sample has 1.5 million to 1.9 million distinct CDR3 sequences, roughly 43% seen once. Sequences were obtained from blood. The receptors here all came from a woman in her late teens or twenties in good health.

The chain recombines TRBV20-1 with TRBJ1-2; D is possibly TRBD1 (6 bases). Deletions cut 2 bases from V and 4 bases from J, with 14 bases between. The germline CDR1 and CDR2 sequences are DFQATT and SNEGSKA (reference sequence). The CDR3 runs to 14 residues. The CDR3 loop reads CSARIQWDIYGYTF. CDR3 coding DNA: TGCAGTGCTAGAATACAGTGGGACATCTATGGCTACACCTTC.

V gene TRBV25-1 combines with J gene TRBJ1-2; TRBD1 matches 7 bases. The germline gives CDR1 MGHDK, CDR2 SYGVNS. CDR3 size: 12 residues. The V gene end was trimmed by 4 bases and the J gene end by 7 bases; junction bases not matched to a gene: 3. In DNA form, the CDR3 reads TGTGCCAGCAGTGGACAGGGAGGTGGCTACACCTTC. Amino acid sequence: CASSGQGGGYTF.

The rearrangement joins TRBV20-1 to TRBJ1-1; 8 nucleotides align to TRBD1. The CDR3 runs to 13 residues. V was clipped by 4 bases and J by 4 bases; unmatched bases: 5. Germline V CDR1 and CDR2: DFQATT, SNEGSKA (reference sequence). The CDR3 DNA reads TGCAGTGCTACCCAGGGGGCTGGCACTGAAGCTTTCTTT. It encodes CSATQGAGTEAFF.

Comments on this clonotype: A junction end diverges from the germline sequence, so it may reflect a read error. V is TRBV29-1 and J is TRBJ2-5; D may match TRBD1 or TRBD2 (5 bases each). CDR1 is SQVTM, CDR2 ANQGSEA, per germline. The CDR3 has 12 residues. CDR3 coding DNA: TGCAACGTTGAACGGGACCGAGAGACCCAGTACTTC. This translates into CNVERDRETQYF.

This clonotype was found a few times. CDR3 sequence: CASSLTGTGLHAGANVLTF. CDR3 DNA sequence: TGTGCCAGCAGTTTGACCGGGACAGGGCTTCACGCTGGGGCCAACGTCCTGACTTTC. J is TRBJ2-6 and V is TRBV28, with 9 bases identical to TRBD1. The germline CDR1 and CDR2 sequences are MDHEN and SYDVKM. CDR3 size: 19 residues. V shed 3 bases and J 2 bases; nucleotides not matched to a gene: 11.

A few counts support this clonotype. The V and J genes are TRBV4-3 and TRBJ2-5; TRBD2 aligns across 8 bases. Germline V gene lookup returns CDR1 LGHNA and CDR2 YSLEER. V lost 3 bases to trimming and J lost 3 bases; unmatched junction nucleotides: 15. There are 18 residues in the CDR3. The CDR3 loop is CASSHASRGVSGEETQYF. For the CDR3, the DNA is TGCGCCAGCAGCCACGCATCGCGGGGGGTCAGCGGAGAAGAGACCCAGTACTTC.

This clonotype came up once. The CDR3 spells CASSRTWTPYNEQFF. The CDR3 coding sequence is TGTGCCAGCAGCCGAACCTGGACTCCGTACAATGAGCAGTTCTTC. The genes are TRBV14 and TRBJ2-1; D perhaps matches TRBD2 (5 bases). Trimming took 4 bases from V and 4 from J, leaving 14 bases between them. The CDR3 extends over 15 amino acids. CDR1 is SGHDN, CDR2 FVKESK, per germline.

The chain joins TRBV18 to TRBJ2-2; D not certain. The germline gives CDR1 KGHSH, CDR2 LQKENI. The germline V and J ends were trimmed by 5 bases and 3 bases, with 13 bases remaining between them. The CDR3 has 15 amino acids. The CDR3 DNA follows: TGTGCCAGCTCATCAATGACACGACACACCGGGGAGCTGTTTTTT. Its translation: CASSSMTRHTGELFF.

There are a few counts of this clonotype. The chain is built from TRBV4-3 and TRBJ2-6; a possible D gene is TRBD1 (5 bases). V lost 0 bases and J 3 bases, leaving 15 bases between the germline ends. There are 18 residues in the CDR3. The germline gives CDR1 LGHNA, CDR2 YSLEER. The CDR3 is CASSQDGTGLVGANVLTF. DNA for the CDR3: TGCGCCAGCAGCCAAGATGGAACAGGATTGGTTGGGGCCAACGTCCTGACTTTC.

A note on this clonotype: This may come from a read error, since a much larger clone is one base off. The chain has TRBV7-2 and TRBJ2-1; D is unclear. V was pared by 1 base and J by 10 bases, with 20 bases between. Germline V lookup: CDR1 SGHTA, CDR2 FQGNSA. The CDR3 has 16 residues. CDR3 loop: CASSLEGRPPSYEQFF. The CDR3 nucleotides are TGTGCCAGCAGCTTAGAGGGTCGACCCCCCTCCTACGAGCAGTTCTTC. Filled out from reference TRBV7-2 and TRBJ2-1, the complete variable domain reads GAGVSQSPSNKVTEKGKDVELRCDPISGHTALYWYRQSLGQGLEFLIYFQGNSAPDKSGLPSDRFSAERTGGSVSTLTIQRTQQEDSAVYLCASSLEGRPPSYEQFFGPGTRLTVL.

V usage is TRBV4-3 and J usage is TRBJ1-1, with D possibly TRBD1 on 5 matching bases. V lost 0 bases, J lost 5 bases, and 13 bases lay in between. This CDR3 has 15 residues. Germline CDR1 LGHNA, CDR2 YSLEER. Here the CDR3 reads CASSQDRGSGTEAFF. In DNA, the CDR3 is TGCGCCAGCAGCCAAGATAGGGGATCCGGGACTGAAGCTTTCTTT.

V gene TRBV20-1 combines with J gene TRBJ2-1; 14 nucleotides match TRBD2. With 2 bases clipped from V and 3 bases from J, the junction kept 9 bases outside the gene matches. Germline loops: CDR1 DFQATT, CDR2 SNEGSKA (reference sequence). The CDR3 loop spans 18 amino acids. The CDR3 loop is CSARKGLAGVTDYNEQFF. The CDR3 DNA reads TGCAGTGCTAGAAAGGGACTAGCGGGAGTCACCGACTACAATGAGCAGTTCTTC.

This clonotype has more than one count but fewer than ten. The chain joins TRBV6-5 to TRBJ1-4; 9 bases agree with TRBD1. With V trimmed by 6 bases and J by 8 bases, 7 bases remained unmatched. CDR3 length: 14 amino acids. CDR1 is MNHEY and CDR2 is SVGAGI in the germline V gene. Here the CDR3 reads CASSKQGAREKLFF. In nucleotides, the CDR3 is TGTGCCAGCAGCAAACAGGGGGCTAGAGAAAAACTGTTTTTT.

This clonotype came up a few times. The J gene is TRBJ1-2, the V gene TRBV27, with a possible D match to TRBD1 (5 bases). Germline V lookup: CDR1 MNHEY, CDR2 SMNVEV (reference sequence). The CDR3 spans 14 residues. The V and J ends lost 4 bases and 3 bases respectively, with 12 bases between them. The CDR3 DNA reads as TGTGCCAGCAGTTGGGGGGGGGATTACTATGGCTACACCTTC. This codes for CASSWGGDYYGYTF.

This chain joins TRBV7-3 and TRBJ2-3; TRBD2 matches at 12 bases. This CDR3 has 16 amino acids. After removal of 0 bases from V and 9 bases from J, the junction contained 7 bases not matched to a gene. CDR1 and CDR2 (germline): SGHTA, FQGTGA. The CDR3 protein is CASSLTPGLAGGTQYF. Here the CDR3 DNA reads TGTGCCAGCAGCTTAACGCCGGGACTAGCGGGTGGGACGCAGTATTTT.

This clonotype was picked up a small number of times. The V and J genes are TRBV4-2 and TRBJ1-5; no firm D call. Germline assignment: CDR1 LGHNA and CDR2 YNFKEQ. V lost 3 bases to trimming and J lost 9 bases, with 9 bases between them. This CDR3 region has 12 residues. CDR3 coding DNA: TGTGCCAGCAGCCACGAGTCGTCGCCCCAGCATTTT. Translation gives CASSHESSPQHF.

The V call is TRBV4-1, the J call TRBJ2-1; tentatively, D is TRBD1 (5 bases). The CDR3 consists of 16 residues. Germline V gene sequence: CDR1 MGHRA, CDR2 YSYEKL. V was clipped by 0 bases and J by 4 bases, with 13 bases between them. CDR3 residues: CASSQEKGVGYNEQFF. The CDR3 nucleotides are TGCGCCAGCAGCCAAGAAAAAGGGGTGGGTTACAATGAGCAGTTCTTC.

The chain carries TRBV20-1 and TRBJ2-1, with D hard to call. The J call may be mistaken, given a closer DNA end match to TRBJ2-7. The CDR3 extends over 14 amino acids. Germline CDR1 is DFQATT and CDR2 is SNEGSKA (reference sequence). The CDR3 bases are TGCAGTGCTAGTAAAGGAAGCTCCTACAATGAGCAGTACTTC. It codes for CSASKGSSYNEQYF.

This clonotype was seen ten or more times. The chain links TRBV6-6 to TRBJ2-3; TRBD1 matches 8 bases. CDR3 size: 16 residues. Germline-derived CDR1 and CDR2 are MNHNY and SVGAGI (reference sequence). Trimming removed 2 bases from V and 1 base from J; junction bases left unmatched: 5. CDR3 sequence reads: CASSYPQGVGTDTQYF. The CDR3 bases are TGTGCCAGCAGTTACCCACAGGGGGTTGGCACAGATACGCAGTATTTT.

The chain carries TRBV5-1 and TRBJ1-5; D gene unclear. In germline, CDR1 is SGHRS, CDR2 YFSETQ. Trimming took 2 bases from V and 5 from J, leaving 8 bases between them. CDR3 length equals 13 residues. In nucleotides, the CDR3 is TGCGCCAGCAGCTTTGGAGTCGATCAGCCCCAGCATTTT. Amino acids: CASSFGVDQPQHF.

The chain has TRBV11-2 and TRBJ2-3, with 7 bases identical to TRBD1. The trim removed 0 bases at V and 6 bases at J, leaving 9 bases unmatched. CDR3 length: 16 residues. Germline assignment: CDR1 SGHAT and CDR2 FQNNGV. This CDR3 is CASSLEGRGLWDTQYF. CDR3 bases: TGTGCCAGCAGCTTAGAGGGAAGGGGGCTTTGGGATACGCAGTATTTT. Drawing the rest from reference TRBV11-2 and TRBJ2-3, the complete variable domain is EAGVAQSPRYKIIEKRQSVAFWCNPISGHATLYWYQQILGQGPKLLIQFQNNGVVDDSQLPKDRFSAERLKGVDSTLKIQPAKLEDSAVYLCASSLEGRGLWDTQYFGPGTRLTVL.

This clonotype has only a few counts. The rearrangement uses TRBV4-1 and TRBJ1-4; possibly TRBD1 for D (6 bases). Trimming shortened V by 1 base and J by 8 bases, and 11 bases separated the two germline ends. Germline CDR1 and CDR2: MGHRA and YSYEKL. The CDR3 is 14 amino acids. CDR3: CASSQGQVEEKLFF. The CDR3 nucleotides read TGCGCCAGCAGCCAAGGACAGGTGGAGGAAAAACTGTTTTTT.